The 25 T cell receptor beta chains given below trace back to one sample, sequenced in a study of regulatory T cells in long-lasting Graves disease. According to the study, TCR beta libraries were built with iRepertoire HTBI primers and CDR3-region Arm-PCR. MiXCR was run by TCRdb on the multiplex PCR reads, yielding one entry per CDR3 protein. Counted here are over 500,000 distinct CDR3 sequences, roughly 15% occurring once; the ten biggest clones make up around 18%. The time point is: newly diagnosed GD, antithyroid drugs for less than 3 months. The TCR library was made from RNA extracted from PBMCs. This sample was also put to use in a study of T cells in Graves' hyperthyroidism and ophthalmopathy.

The input for sequencing was peripheral blood mononuclear cells (PBMCs), taken at new diagnosis, from a patient treated with antithyroid drugs. Every receptor here comes from a woman aged 25 to 39 with Graves disease.

This clonotype was recorded many times. The chain combines TRBV2 with TRBJ1-2; D may be TRBD1 (5 bases). The CDR3 sequence is 15 residues long. Germline values: CDR1 SNHLY, CDR2 FYNNEI. Trimming took off 2 bases at V and 6 bases at J, with 16 bases between the two ends. Here the CDR3 reads CASSELSREVDGYTF. In nucleotides, the CDR3 is TGTGCCAGCAGTGAACTTTCCAGGGAGGTTGATGGCTACACCTTC.

The table lists this clonotype with many counts. The rearrangement uses TRBV24-1 and TRBJ2-5; D may be TRBD2 (6 bases). This CDR3 has 13 amino acids. V was pared by 10 bases and J by 5 bases, with 16 bases between. CDR1 is KGHDR, CDR2 SFDVKD, per germline. CDR3 sequence: CATAPREWETQYF. The CDR3 bases are TGTGCCACGGCGCCTCGGGAGTGGGAGACCCAGTACTTC.

This chain connects TRBV3-1 to TRBJ1-5; perhaps TRBD1 as D (6 bases). V shed 1 base and J shed 4 bases, with 11 bases lying between them. This CDR3 contains 15 residues. The V gene's germline CDR1 is LGHDT and CDR2 YNNKEL (reference sequence). The CDR3 DNA follows: TGTGCCAGCAGCCAAGGGGTAGGGGGGAATCAGCCCCAGCATTTT. Encoded protein: CASSQGVGGNQPQHF.

This clonotype appeared many times. The chain combines TRBV10-1 with TRBJ2-3; a possible D gene is TRBD1 (6 bases). V dropped 5 bases and J dropped 0 bases, with 15 bases sitting between them. This CDR3 has 16 residues. Germline CDR1 is WNHNN and CDR2 is SYGVQD (reference sequence). CDR3 DNA: TGCGCCAGCAGTCGGACAGCCGTTACTAGCACAGATACGCAGTATTTT. Protein: CASSRTAVTSTDTQYF.

This clonotype was found many times. The chain employs TRBV11-2 and TRBJ2-1; 8 bases map to TRBD2. The CDR3 is 14 residues long. CDR1 is SGHAT, CDR2 FQNNGV, per germline. V gave up 2 bases and J gave up 8 bases; unmatched junction bases: 5. The CDR3 DNA is TGTGCCAGCAGCTTATCGGGGGGGATCGATGAGCAGTTCTTC. This sequence encodes CASSLSGGIDEQFF.

The chain recombines TRBV7-2 with TRBJ2-1; D is unresolved. This CDR3 region has 17 residues. The ends were cut back, 0 bases at V and 0 bases at J, with 12 bases in the middle. The germline V gene encodes CDR1 SGHTA and CDR2 FQGNSA. The CDR3 DNA reads TGTGCCAGCAGCTTAGCCCTGACTGCCCTCTCCTACAATGAGCAGTTCTTC. Residues: CASSLALTALSYNEQFF. The full variable domain, with the rest looked up from reference TRBV7-2 and TRBJ2-1, is GAGVSQSPSNKVTEKGKDVELRCDPISGHTALYWYRQSLGQGLEFLIYFQGNSAPDKSGLPSDRFSAERTGGSVSTLTIQRTQQEDSAVYLCASSLALTALSYNEQFFGPGTRLTVL.

In this sample, this clonotype turned up many times. This chain uses TRBV3-1 with TRBJ2-7, with D uncertain. V shed 1 base and J shed 1 base, with 8 bases lying between them. The V gene's germline CDR1 is LGHDT and CDR2 YNNKEL (reference sequence). This CDR3 comprises 14 residues. CDR3 sequence reads: CASSQAGRSYEQYF. CDR3 bases: TGTGCCAGCAGCCAAGCCGGACGATCCTACGAGCAGTACTTC.

This sequence joins TRBV28 and TRBJ1-5, with D possibly matching TRBD1 (5 bases). The CDR3 loop spans 14 amino acids. Germline V gene sequence: CDR1 MDHEN, CDR2 SYDVKM. Trimming took off 6 bases at V and 8 bases at J, with 17 bases between the two ends. CDR3 nucleotide sequence: TGTGCCAGCAGATCTAAGCGGGACCTTAAGCCCCAGCATTTT. Protein sequence: CASRSKRDLKPQHF.

In this sample, this clonotype turned up a few times. The chain combines TRBV7-3 with TRBJ1-2; TRBD1 agrees at 7 bases. The CDR3 has 14 residues. Germline loops: CDR1 SGHTA, CDR2 FQGTGA. V trimming: 3 bases; J trimming: 8 bases; junction bases outside the gene matches: 9. As DNA, the CDR3 is TGTGCCAGCAGCTTCGACCCCAACAGGGGCGGCTACACCTTC. As protein: CASSFDPNRGGYTF.

This chain connects TRBV20-1 to TRBJ2-7; D remains ambiguous. V gave up 5 bases and J gave up 2 bases, with 13 bases separating them. The CDR3 contains 13 residues. CDR1 DFQATT and CDR2 SNEGSKA come from the germline V gene (reference sequence). CDR3 in DNA: TGCAGTGCTTATTCGGACGCCGCCTACGAGCAGTACTTC. It encodes CSAYSDAAYEQYF.

This clonotype was counted at least ten times. At one end, the junction sequence differs from germline, possibly due to a read error. The chain employs TRBV6-1 and TRBJ2-5, with D maybe TRBD1 (6 bases). Germline V gene lookup returns CDR1 MNHNS and CDR2 SASEGT. This CDR3 spans 18 amino acids. The chain's CDR3 is CASSGRGPMTGLQETQYF. The CDR3 nucleotides read TGCGCCAGCAGTGGGAGAGGTCCTATGACAGGTCTACAAGAGACCCAGTACTTC.

There are many counts of this clonotype. The chain is built from TRBV24-1 and TRBJ2-5; 7 bases match TRBD1. Germline values: CDR1 KGHDR, CDR2 SFDVKD. V was pared by 7 bases and J by 2 bases, with 3 bases of the junction left unmatched. CDR3 length equals 13 residues. In DNA, the CDR3 is TGTGCCACCAGAAGGGGACAGCAAGAGACCCAGTACTTC. Amino acid sequence: CATRRGQQETQYF.

The chain is built from TRBV6-1 and TRBJ2-1, with 8 bases aligning to TRBD2. This CDR3 has 13 residues. Germline CDR1 is MNHNS and CDR2 is SASEGT. V lost 6 bases to trimming and J lost 11 bases; unmatched junction nucleotides: 9. This chain's CDR3 is CASRMGTRAKQFF. CDR3 bases: TGTGCCAGCAGAATGGGGACTAGGGCGAAGCAGTTCTTC.

The table lists this clonotype with a few counts. The J gene is TRBJ2-5, the V gene TRBV7-2; tentative D call: TRBD2 (6 bases). This CDR3 comprises 14 residues. Germline assignment: CDR1 SGHTA and CDR2 FQGNSA. The V end was cut by 5 bases, the J end by 3 bases, with 13 bases between. The CDR3 nucleotides are TGTGCCAGCAGCCCAGGCCCGGGGGAAGAGACCCAGTACTTC. It specifies CASSPGPGEETQYF.

This chain connects TRBV20-1 to TRBJ2-2; no reliable D call. Germline CDR1 is DFQATT and CDR2 is SNEGSKA (reference sequence). Deletions cut 2 bases from V and 1 base from J, with 8 bases between. This CDR3 spans 14 amino acids. The DNA of the CDR3 is TGCAGTGCTAGAATGGGCGGGAACACCGGGGAGCTGTTTTTT. Residues: CSARMGGNTGELFF.

In its sample, this clonotype was seen many times. This chain connects TRBV28 to TRBJ2-7; 11 bases map to TRBD2. J was trimmed by 1 base and V by 7 bases; bases with no gene match: 18. The CDR3 has 19 residues. Germline lookup yields CDR1 MDHEN and CDR2 SYDVKM. The CDR3 bases are TGTGCCAGCACCCTTCTCTCTTCTCATACTAGCGGGGGATCCTACGAGCAGTACTTC. It is translated as CASTLLSSHTSGGSYEQYF.

This chain uses TRBV24-1 with TRBJ2-1; D unclear. This CDR3 comprises 17 residues. Trimming took off 0 bases at V and 5 bases at J, with 16 bases between the two ends. CDR1 and CDR2 from the germline V gene are KGHDR and SFDVKD. The CDR3 nucleotides read TGTGCCACCAGTGATTTGGACGCCGCGAGCGTGAACAATGAGCAGTTCTTC. Protein: CATSDLDAASVNNEQFF.

At least ten counts were recorded for this clonotype. V gene TRBV6-5 combines with J gene TRBJ2-1; weak D call: TRBD2 (5 bases). Between the trimmed V and J ends, which lost 2 bases and 9 bases, there was a span of 8 bases. CDR1 is MNHEY, CDR2 SVGAGI, per germline. This CDR3 region has 12 residues. The chain's CDR3 is CASSYPGIEQFF. The CDR3 bases are TGTGCCAGCAGTTACCCGGGGATTGAGCAGTTCTTC.

This chain connects TRBV19 to TRBJ2-4; D might be TRBD1 or TRBD2, each matching 6 bases. Germline V lookup: CDR1 LNHDA, CDR2 SQIVND (reference sequence). V was cut by 7 bases and J by 6 bases, with 19 bases left in between. CDR3 length: 15 residues. CDR3 coding DNA: TGTGCCAGTAAGCAAAGCGGAGGGGGTTTAAACATTCAGTACTTC. It encodes CASKQSGGGLNIQYF.

This clonotype was found many times. This sequence joins TRBV2 and TRBJ1-2; no reliable D call. The germline V gene has CDR1 SNHLY and CDR2 FYNNEI. CDR3 size: 11 residues. With 0 bases removed from V and 8 bases from J, the gap between germline ends came to 4 bases. The DNA of the CDR3 is TGTGCCAGCAGTGAAGCGGTGGGCTACACCTTC. Residues: CASSEAVGYTF.

This clonotype has a single count. The chain carries TRBV12-3 or TRBV12-4 and TRBJ2-7; TRBD1 matches 7 bases. CDR3 length equals 15 residues. With V trimmed by 2 bases and J by 5 bases, 9 bases remained unmatched. Here the CDR3 DNA reads TGTGCCAGCAGTTTATCTCCCGGACAGGTGAACGAGCAGTACTTC. Translated: CASSLSPGQVNEQYF.

This clonotype occurred many times. The V and J genes are TRBV30 and TRBJ1-2; maybe TRBD1 (6 bases). Germline-derived CDR1 and CDR2 are GTSNPN and SVGIG (reference sequence). Between the trimmed V and J ends, which lost 8 bases and 6 bases, there was a span of 13 bases. The CDR3 sequence is 11 residues long. CDR3 DNA sequence: TGTGCCCGATGGGGGGGCAATGGCTACACCTTC. Its protein is CARWGGNGYTF.

This clonotype has a handful of counts. The chain recombines TRBV6-6 with TRBJ1-1; D remains unclear. This CDR3 contains 15 residues. Trimming took off 0 bases at V and 3 bases at J, with 11 bases between the two ends. Germline V gene sequence: CDR1 MNHNY, CDR2 SVGAGI (reference sequence). CDR3 sequence reads: CASSYSISVDTEAFF. The CDR3 nucleotides are TGTGCCAGCAGTTACTCGATAAGCGTGGACACTGAAGCTTTCTTT.

This clonotype occurred a few times. This chain uses TRBV5-1 with TRBJ2-2, with D perhaps matching TRBD1 (5 bases). The CDR3 is 14 amino acids. The germline gives CDR1 SGHRS, CDR2 YFSETQ. V was trimmed by 4 bases and J by 5 bases, leaving 12 bases between them. Written as DNA, the CDR3 is TGCGCCAGCAGCCTCTATCGACAGACCGGGGAGCTGTTTTTT. Its protein is CASSLYRQTGELFF.

This clonotype was counted ten times or more. This chain connects TRBV7-9 to TRBJ2-5; 7 positions agree with TRBD1. Germline CDR1 and CDR2: SEHNR and FQNEAQ (reference sequence). Unmatched junction bases numbered 6, after V lost 4 bases and J lost 1 base. This CDR3 region has 15 residues. The CDR3, as DNA: TGTGCCAGCAGCTCCAGAGGGACAGCCCAAGAGACCCAGTACTTC. Protein product: CASSSRGTAQETQYF.